Below, one T cell receptor (beta chain) is given with its context. Its antigen is currently unknown. Germline CDR1 is MNHEY and CDR2 is SVGAGI. Unmatched junction bases numbered 6, after V lost 5 bases and J lost 4 bases. The length of the CDR3 is 14 residues. This sample was taken from a study of cytomegalovirus exposure and HLA in healthy donors. Overall study findings and caveats: Other equally common chains were less clonally expanded than HLA-associated TCR beta chains, a later analysis showed. As was reported, the HLA-A and HLA-B alleles of most subjects were accurately predicted from TCR beta sequences.

Despite likely unrecorded immune exposures, the donors were nominally healthy at the time of sampling. PCR primers comprised 60 Vbeta and 13 Jbeta primers. Some clones are missing from TCRdb's copy, which holds only in-frame ones; the method was immunoSEQ multiplex PCR. The table lists roughly 50,000 clones. The sample consisted of PBMCs. The chain couples TRBV6-5 to TRBJ2-7, with 9 nucleotides matching TRBD1. The sequence derives from a male donor in good health and CMV-seropositive. This CDR3 is CASSEDRGGYEQYF. Here the CDR3 DNA reads TGTGCCAGCAGTGAGGACAGGGGAGGTTACGAGCAGTACTTC.